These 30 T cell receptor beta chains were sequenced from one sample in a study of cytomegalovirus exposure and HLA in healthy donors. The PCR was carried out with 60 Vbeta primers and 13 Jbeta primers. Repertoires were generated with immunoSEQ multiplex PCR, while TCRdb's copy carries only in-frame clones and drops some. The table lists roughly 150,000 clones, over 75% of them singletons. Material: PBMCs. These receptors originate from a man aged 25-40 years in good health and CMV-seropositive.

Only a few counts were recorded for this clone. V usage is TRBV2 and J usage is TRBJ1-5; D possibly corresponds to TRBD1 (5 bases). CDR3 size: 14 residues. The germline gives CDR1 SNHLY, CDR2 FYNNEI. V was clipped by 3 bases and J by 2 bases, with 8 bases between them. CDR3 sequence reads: CASSDQGGNQPQHF. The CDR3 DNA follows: TGTGCCAGCAGTGATCAGGGCGGCAATCAGCCCCAGCATTTT.

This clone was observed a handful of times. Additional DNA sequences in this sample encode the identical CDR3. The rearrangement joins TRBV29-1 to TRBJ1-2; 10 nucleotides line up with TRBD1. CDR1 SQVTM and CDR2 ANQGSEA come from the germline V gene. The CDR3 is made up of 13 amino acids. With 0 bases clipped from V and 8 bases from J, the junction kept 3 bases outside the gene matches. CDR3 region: CSVEEGTGVGYTF. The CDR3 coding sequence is TGCAGCGTTGAAGAGGGGACAGGGGTCGGCTACACCTTC.

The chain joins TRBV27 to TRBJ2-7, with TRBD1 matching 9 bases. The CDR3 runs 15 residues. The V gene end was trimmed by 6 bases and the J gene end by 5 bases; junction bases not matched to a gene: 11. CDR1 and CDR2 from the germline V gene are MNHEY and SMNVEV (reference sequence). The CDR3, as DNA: TGTGCCAGCAGACGCCCGGGACAGGGCCTCCACGAGCAGTACTTC. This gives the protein CASRRPGQGLHEQYF.

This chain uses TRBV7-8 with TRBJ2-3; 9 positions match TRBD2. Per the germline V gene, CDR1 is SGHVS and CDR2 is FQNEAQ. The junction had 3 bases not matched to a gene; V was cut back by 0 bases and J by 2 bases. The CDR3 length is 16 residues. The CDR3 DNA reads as TGTGCCAGCAGCTTAGCGACTAGCGGTTCCACAGATACGCAGTATTTT. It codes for CASSLATSGSTDTQYF.

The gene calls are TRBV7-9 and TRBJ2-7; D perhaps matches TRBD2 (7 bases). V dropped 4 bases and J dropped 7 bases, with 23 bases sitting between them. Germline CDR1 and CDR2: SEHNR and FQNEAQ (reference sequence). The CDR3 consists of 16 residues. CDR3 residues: CASSSLRGGAQEEQYF. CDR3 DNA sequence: TGTGCCAGCAGCTCCCTCAGAGGGGGGGCGCAAGAAGAGCAGTACTTC.

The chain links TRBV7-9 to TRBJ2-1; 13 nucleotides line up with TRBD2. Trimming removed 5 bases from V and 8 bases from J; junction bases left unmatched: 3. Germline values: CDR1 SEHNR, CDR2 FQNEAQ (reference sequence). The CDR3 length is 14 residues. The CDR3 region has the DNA TGTGCCAGCAGCCCAGGACTAGCGGGAGATGAGCAGTTCTTC. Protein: CASSPGLAGDEQFF.

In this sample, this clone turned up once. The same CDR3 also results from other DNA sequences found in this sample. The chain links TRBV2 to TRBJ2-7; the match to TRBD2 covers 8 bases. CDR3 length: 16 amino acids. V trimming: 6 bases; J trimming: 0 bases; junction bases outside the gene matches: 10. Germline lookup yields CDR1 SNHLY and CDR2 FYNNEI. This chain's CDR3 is CASSKTTSDASYEQYF. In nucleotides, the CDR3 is TGTGCCAGCAGCAAGACGACTAGCGATGCCTCCTACGAGCAGTACTTC.

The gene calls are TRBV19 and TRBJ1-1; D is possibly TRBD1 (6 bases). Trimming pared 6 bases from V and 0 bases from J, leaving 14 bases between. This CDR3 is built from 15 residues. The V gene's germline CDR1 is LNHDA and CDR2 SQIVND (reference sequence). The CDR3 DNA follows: TGTGCCAGTAGGGCACAGGGCTGGATGAACACTGAAGCTTTCTTT. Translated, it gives CASRAQGWMNTEAFF.

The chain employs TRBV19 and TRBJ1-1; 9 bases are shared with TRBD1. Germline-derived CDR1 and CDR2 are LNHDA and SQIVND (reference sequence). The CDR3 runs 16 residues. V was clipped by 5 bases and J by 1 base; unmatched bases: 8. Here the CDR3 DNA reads TGTGCCAGTAGTTTGGACAGGGGAATGGCGAACACTGAAGCTTTCTTT. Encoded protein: CASSLDRGMANTEAFF.

CDR3 in amino acids: CASSFTGGITEAFF. The CDR3 DNA follows: TGTGCCAGCAGCTTTACAGGGGGGATCACTGAAGCTTTCTTT. The gene calls are TRBV7-9 and TRBJ1-1, with 8 nucleotides matching TRBD1. Germline CDR1 reads SEHNR; CDR2 reads FQNEAQ (reference sequence). The CDR3 spans 14 residues. Trimming removed 3 bases from V and 4 bases from J; junction bases left unmatched: 4.

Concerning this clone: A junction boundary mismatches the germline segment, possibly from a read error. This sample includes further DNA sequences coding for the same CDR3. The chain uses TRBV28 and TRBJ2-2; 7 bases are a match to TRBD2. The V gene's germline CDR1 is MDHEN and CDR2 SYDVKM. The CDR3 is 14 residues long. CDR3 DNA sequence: TGTGCCAGCAAGCTAGCGGAGCTCACCGGAGAGCTGTTTTTT. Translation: CASKLAELTGELFF.

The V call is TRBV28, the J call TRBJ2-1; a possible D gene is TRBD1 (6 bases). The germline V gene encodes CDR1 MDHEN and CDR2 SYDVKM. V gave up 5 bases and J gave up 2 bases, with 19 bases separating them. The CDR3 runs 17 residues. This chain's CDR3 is CASSLSTGTQTYNEQFF. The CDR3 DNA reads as TGTGCCAGCAGTCTCTCGACCGGGACACAAACCTACAATGAGCAGTTCTTC.

CDR3 sequence (DNA): TGCAGCGTTTTAAATAACTATGGCTACACCTTC. Protein: CSVLNNYGYTF. V is TRBV29-1 and J is TRBJ1-2; no reliable D call. CDR3 size: 11 residues. Germline V gene sequence: CDR1 SQVTM, CDR2 ANQGSEA. Trimming shortened V by 5 bases and J by 1 base, and 5 bases separated the two germline ends.

The CDR3 nucleotides are TGTGCCAGCAGCCAAGGGGGAACTGAAGCTTTCTTT. Protein: CASSQGGTEAFF. The chain couples TRBV7-9 to TRBJ1-1; D perhaps matches TRBD1 (6 bases). Looked up from germline, CDR1 is SEHNR and CDR2 is FQNEAQ (reference sequence). The CDR3 is made up of 12 amino acids. The ends were cut back, 5 bases at V and 5 bases at J, with 9 bases in the middle.

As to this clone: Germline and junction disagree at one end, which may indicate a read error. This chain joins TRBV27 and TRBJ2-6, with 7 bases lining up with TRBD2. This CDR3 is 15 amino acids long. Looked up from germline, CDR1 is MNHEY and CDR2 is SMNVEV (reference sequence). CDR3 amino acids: CASSSLAGGANGLTF. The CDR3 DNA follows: TGTGCCAGCAGTTCATTAGCGGGCGGGGCCAACGGCCTGACTTTC.

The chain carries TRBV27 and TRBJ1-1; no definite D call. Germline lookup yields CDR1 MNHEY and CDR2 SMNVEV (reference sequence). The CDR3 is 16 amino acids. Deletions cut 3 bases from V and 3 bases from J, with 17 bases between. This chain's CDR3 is CASSFIPPRQDTEAFF. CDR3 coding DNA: TGTGCCAGCAGTTTTATCCCGCCCCGGCAGGACACTGAAGCTTTCTTT.

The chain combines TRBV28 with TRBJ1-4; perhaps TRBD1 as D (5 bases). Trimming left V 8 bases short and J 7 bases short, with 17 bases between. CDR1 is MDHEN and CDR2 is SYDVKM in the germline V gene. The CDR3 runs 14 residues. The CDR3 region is CASHSQGLGEKLFF. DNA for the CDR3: TGTGCCAGCCACTCGCAGGGTTTGGGTGAAAAACTGTTTTTT.

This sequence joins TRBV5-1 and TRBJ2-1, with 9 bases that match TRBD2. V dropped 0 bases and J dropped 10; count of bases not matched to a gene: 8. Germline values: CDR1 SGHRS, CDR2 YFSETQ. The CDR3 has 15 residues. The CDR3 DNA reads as TGCGCCAGCAGCTTGGATAGCGGGGGCCCCTGGGAGCAGTTCTTC. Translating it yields CASSLDSGGPWEQFF. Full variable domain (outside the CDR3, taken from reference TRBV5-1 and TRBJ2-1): KAGVTQTPRYLIKTRGQQVTLSCSPISGHRSVSWYQQTPGQGLQFLFEYFSETQRNKGNFPGRFSGRQFSNSRSEMNVSTLELGDSALYLCASSLDSGGPWEQFFGPGTRLTVL.

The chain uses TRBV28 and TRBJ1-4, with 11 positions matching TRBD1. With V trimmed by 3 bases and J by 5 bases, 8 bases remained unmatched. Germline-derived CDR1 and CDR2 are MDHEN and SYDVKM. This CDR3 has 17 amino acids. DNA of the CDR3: TGTGCCAGCAGTTTCCCTGGACAGGGGGCTCGAAATGAAAAACTGTTTTTT. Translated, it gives CASSFPGQGARNEKLFF.

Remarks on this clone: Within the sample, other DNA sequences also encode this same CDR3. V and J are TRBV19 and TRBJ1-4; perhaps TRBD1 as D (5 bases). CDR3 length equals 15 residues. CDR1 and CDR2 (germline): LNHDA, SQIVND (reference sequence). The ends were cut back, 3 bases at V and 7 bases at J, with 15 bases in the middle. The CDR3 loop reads CASSIVGGSGEKLFF. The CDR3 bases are TGTGCCAGTAGTATTGTGGGGGGATCTGGTGAAAAACTGTTTTTT.

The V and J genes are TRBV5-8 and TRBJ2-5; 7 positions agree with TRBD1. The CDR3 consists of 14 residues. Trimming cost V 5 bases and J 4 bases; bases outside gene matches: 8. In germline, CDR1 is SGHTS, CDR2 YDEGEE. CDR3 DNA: TGTGCCAGCAGGGGTCGGCAGGGGGTAGAGACCCAGTACTTC. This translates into CASRGRQGVETQYF.

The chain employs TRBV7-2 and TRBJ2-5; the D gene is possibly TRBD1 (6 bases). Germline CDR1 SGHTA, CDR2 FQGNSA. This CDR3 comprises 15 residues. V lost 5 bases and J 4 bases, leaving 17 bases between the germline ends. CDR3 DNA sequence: TGTGCCAGCAGCACAGGGTCACTGGGCGGAGAGACCCAGTACTTC. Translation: CASSTGSLGGETQYF.

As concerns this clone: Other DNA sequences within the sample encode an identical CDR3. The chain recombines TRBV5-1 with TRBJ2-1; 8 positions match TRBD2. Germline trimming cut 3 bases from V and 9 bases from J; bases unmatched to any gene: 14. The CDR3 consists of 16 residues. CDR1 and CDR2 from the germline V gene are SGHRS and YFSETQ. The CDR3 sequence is CASSSVSGTSFGEQFF. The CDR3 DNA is TGCGCCAGCAGCTCCGTTAGCGGGACTTCCTTTGGTGAGCAGTTCTTC.

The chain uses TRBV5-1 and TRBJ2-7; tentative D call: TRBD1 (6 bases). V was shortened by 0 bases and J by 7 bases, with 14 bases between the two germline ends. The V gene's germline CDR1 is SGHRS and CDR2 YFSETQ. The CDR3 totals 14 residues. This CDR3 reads CASSLEQGLWEQYF. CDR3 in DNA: TGCGCCAGCAGCTTGGAGCAGGGGCTGTGGGAGCAGTACTTC.

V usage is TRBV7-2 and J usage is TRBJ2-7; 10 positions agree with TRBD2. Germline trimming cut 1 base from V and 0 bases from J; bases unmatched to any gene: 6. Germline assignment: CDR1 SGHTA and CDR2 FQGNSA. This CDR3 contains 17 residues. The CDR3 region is CASSLGISGGSSYEQYF. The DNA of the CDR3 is TGTGCCAGCAGCTTAGGTATTAGCGGGGGGTCCTCCTACGAGCAGTACTTC. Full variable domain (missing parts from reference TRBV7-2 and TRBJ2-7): GAGVSQSPSNKVTEKGKDVELRCDPISGHTALYWYRQSLGQGLEFLIYFQGNSAPDKSGLPSDRFSAERTGGSVSTLTIQRTQQEDSAVYLCASSLGISGGSSYEQYFGPGTRLTVT.

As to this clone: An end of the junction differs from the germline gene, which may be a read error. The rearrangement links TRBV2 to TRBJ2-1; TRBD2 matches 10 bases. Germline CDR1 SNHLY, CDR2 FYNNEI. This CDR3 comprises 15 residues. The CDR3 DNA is TGTGCCAGGAGTGACCCTAGCGGGAGTGGCAATGAGCAGTTCTTC. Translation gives CARSDPSGSGNEQFF.

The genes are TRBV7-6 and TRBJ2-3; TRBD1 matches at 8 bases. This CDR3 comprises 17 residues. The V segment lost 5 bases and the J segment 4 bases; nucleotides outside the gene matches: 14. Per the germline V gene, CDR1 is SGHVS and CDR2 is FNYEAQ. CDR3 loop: CASSVDRGGYEADTQYF. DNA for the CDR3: TGTGCCAGCAGCGTTGACAGGGGTGGATATGAGGCAGATACGCAGTATTTT.

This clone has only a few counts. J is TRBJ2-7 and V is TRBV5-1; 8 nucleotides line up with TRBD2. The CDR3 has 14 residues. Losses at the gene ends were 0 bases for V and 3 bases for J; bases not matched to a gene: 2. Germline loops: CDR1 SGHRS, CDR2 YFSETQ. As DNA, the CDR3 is TGCGCCAGCAGCTTGGCCGGGGGGGACTACGAGCAGTACTTC. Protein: CASSLAGGDYEQYF.

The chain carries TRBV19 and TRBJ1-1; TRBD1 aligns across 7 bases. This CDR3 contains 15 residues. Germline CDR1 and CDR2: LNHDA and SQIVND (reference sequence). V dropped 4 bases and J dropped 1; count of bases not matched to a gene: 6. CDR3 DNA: TGTGCCAGTAGTAGGGGGGACAGCCCGAACACTGAAGCTTTCTTT. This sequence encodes CASSRGDSPNTEAFF.

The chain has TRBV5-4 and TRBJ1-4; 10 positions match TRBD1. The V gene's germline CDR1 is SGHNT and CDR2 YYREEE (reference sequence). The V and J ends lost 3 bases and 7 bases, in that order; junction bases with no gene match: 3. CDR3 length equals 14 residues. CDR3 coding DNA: TGTGCCAGCAGCTCAGGACAGGGGGTTGAAAAACTGTTTTTT. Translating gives CASSSGQGVEKLFF.